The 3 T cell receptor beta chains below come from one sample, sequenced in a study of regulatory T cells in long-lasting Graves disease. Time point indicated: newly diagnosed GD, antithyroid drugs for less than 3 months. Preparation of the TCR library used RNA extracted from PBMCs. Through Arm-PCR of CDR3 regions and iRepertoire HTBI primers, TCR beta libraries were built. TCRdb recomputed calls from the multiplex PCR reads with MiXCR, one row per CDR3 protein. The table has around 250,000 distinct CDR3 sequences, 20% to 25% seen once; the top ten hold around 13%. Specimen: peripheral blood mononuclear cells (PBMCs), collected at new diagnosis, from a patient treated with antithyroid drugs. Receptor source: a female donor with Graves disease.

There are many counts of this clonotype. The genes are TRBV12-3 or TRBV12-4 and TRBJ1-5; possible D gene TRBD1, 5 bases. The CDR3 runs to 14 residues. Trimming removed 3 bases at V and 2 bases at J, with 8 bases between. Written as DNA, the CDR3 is TGTGCCAGCAGTTTTTCAGGGCGCAATCAGCCCCAGCATTTT. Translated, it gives CASSFSGRNQPQHF.

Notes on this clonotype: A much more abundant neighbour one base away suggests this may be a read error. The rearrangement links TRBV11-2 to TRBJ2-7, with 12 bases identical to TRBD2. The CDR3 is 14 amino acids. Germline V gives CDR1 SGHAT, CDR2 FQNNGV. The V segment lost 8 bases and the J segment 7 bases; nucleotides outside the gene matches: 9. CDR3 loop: CASGLAGGSGEQYF. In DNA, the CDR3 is TGTGCCAGCGGCCTAGCGGGGGGGTCTGGTGAGCAGTACTTC. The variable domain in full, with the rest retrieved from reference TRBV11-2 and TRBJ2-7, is EAGVAQSPRYKIIEKRQSVAFWCNPISGHATLYWYQQILGQGPKLLIQFQNNGVVDDSQLPKDRFSAERLKGVDSTLKIQPAKLEDSAVYLCASGLAGGSGEQYFGPGTRLTVT.

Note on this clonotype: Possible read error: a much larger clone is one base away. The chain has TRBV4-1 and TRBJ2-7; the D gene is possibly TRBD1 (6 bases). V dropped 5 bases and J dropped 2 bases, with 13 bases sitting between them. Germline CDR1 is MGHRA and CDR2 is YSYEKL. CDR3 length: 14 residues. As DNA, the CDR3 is TGCGCCAGCAGCATGCCGGGACAAACCTACGAGCAGTACTTC. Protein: CASSMPGQTYEQYF.